One T cell receptor (beta chain) is described in this entry. Original handling: For nucleated cells, counts were estimated from reference gene primer amplification. This table comes from immunoSEQ multiplex PCR, and its TCRdb copy is limited to in-frame clones, with some not included. V and J calls and clone size are given by that table; D and trimming were obtained from the DNA. The repertoire consists of about 130,000 clones, with approximately 78% occurring once and the leading ten covering 11%. These data are taken from a study of blood T cell repertoires in COVID-19. Across the whole study: The study drew acute and convalescent COVID-19 samples from the United States, Italy and Spain. T cells, B-cell-depleted T cells, or PBMCs supplied cDNA or gDNA.

Deletions cut 5 bases from V and 7 bases from J, with 9 bases between. CDR3 length: 11 amino acids. CDR1 SGHTA and CDR2 FQGNSA come from the germline V gene. The TCR originated in a man between 60 and 75 years old who had recovered from COVID-19. The V call is TRBV7-2, the J call TRBJ2-7; D gene unclear. The specimen sequenced was peripheral blood. The CDR3 sequence: CASSPREEQYF. The CDR3 DNA follows: TGTGCCAGCAGCCCTAGAGAGGAGCAGTACTTC.